A single sample is the source of the 14 T cell receptor beta chains below, sequenced in a study of technical replicates of blood from a few donors. Libraries were prepared by immunoSEQ multiplex PCR; TCRdb keeps only in-frame clonotypes and omits some of them. The table records about 85,000 clones, roughly 94% of them present only once. The specimen sequenced was T cells isolated from PBMCs. These receptors all stem from a human donor in good health.

With regard to this clone: A read error may account for a junction end that differs from germline. The V and J genes are TRBV28 and TRBJ1-3, with D maybe TRBD1 (5 bases). Germline V gives CDR1 MDHEN, CDR2 SYDVKM. The CDR3 spans 10 residues. The CDR3 DNA reads as TGCGCAGGGCTTCGAAACACCATATATTTT. Encoded protein: CAGLRNTIYF. Full variable domain (missing parts from reference TRBV28 and TRBJ1-3): DVKVTQSSRYLVKRTGEKVFLECVQDMDHENMFWYRQDPGLGLRLIYFSYDVKMKEKGDIPEGYSVSREKKERFSLILESASTNQTSMYLCAGLRNTIYFGEGSWLTVV.

The sample holds one count of this clone. CDR3 protein: CASRRWSSGDGELFF. CDR3 coding DNA: TGTGCCAGCAGAAGGTGGAGTAGCGGGGACGGGGAGCTGTTTTTT. V gene TRBV7-6 combines with J gene TRBJ2-2; 8 bases fit TRBD2. Germline V gives CDR1 SGHVS, CDR2 FNYEAQ. CDR3 length equals 15 residues. V was pared by 6 bases and J by 7 bases, with 10 bases of the junction left unmatched.

J is TRBJ1-4 and V is TRBV5-1, with a weak D call TRBD1 (6 bases). This CDR3 comprises 16 residues. The germline CDR1 and CDR2 sequences are SGHRS and YFSETQ. Trimming left V 2 bases short and J 3 bases short, with 14 bases between. CDR3 sequence (DNA): TGCGCCAGCAGCTTTGTTTTACAGGGCCCTAATGAAAAACTGTTTTTT. Its protein is CASSFVLQGPNEKLFF. Drawing the rest from reference TRBV5-1 and TRBJ1-4, the complete variable domain is KAGVTQTPRYLIKTRGQQVTLSCSPISGHRSVSWYQQTPGQGLQFLFEYFSETQRNKGNFPGRFSGRQFSNSRSEMNVSTLELGDSALYLCASSFVLQGPNEKLFFGSGTQLSVL.

The V gene is TRBV7-8, the J gene TRBJ1-5; 9 nucleotides match TRBD1. This CDR3 spans 18 amino acids. Trimming took 5 bases from V and 2 from J; bases not matched to a gene: 13. CDR1 SGHVS and CDR2 FQNEAQ come from the germline V gene. CDR3 sequence reads: CASSRSRQGGVRNQPQHF. The CDR3, as DNA: TGTGCCAGCAGCCGAAGCAGACAGGGGGGGGTGCGCAATCAGCCCCAGCATTTT.

The count of this clone is one. V and J are TRBV7-2 and TRBJ1-2; D not resolved. Trimming cost V 5 bases and J 0 bases, with 13 bases left between them. The V gene's germline CDR1 is SGHTA and CDR2 FQGNSA. This CDR3 spans 15 amino acids. CDR3 in amino acids: CASSPGYGANYGYTF. As DNA, the CDR3 is TGTGCCAGCAGCCCGGGGTACGGTGCTAACTATGGCTACACCTTC.

The rearrangement links TRBV28 to TRBJ2-3; TRBD1 matches at 11 bases. Trimming at V came to 4 bases and at J to 4 bases, leaving 4 bases not matched to a gene. CDR1 and CDR2 (germline): MDHEN, SYDVKM. The CDR3 runs to 15 residues. The CDR3: CASSSRTGGADTQYF. The CDR3 nucleotides read TGTGCCAGCAGTTCCCGGACAGGGGGCGCAGATACGCAGTATTTT.

The chain recombines TRBV2 with TRBJ1-1; possibly TRBD1 for D (6 bases). Trimming stripped 4 bases from V and 1 base from J, with 34 bases between. The CDR3 covers 22 residues. Germline V gene sequence: CDR1 SNHLY, CDR2 FYNNEI. CDR3 in DNA: TGTGCCAGCAGTGGACGGACAGAGAACACTGAAGCCCTAAGGACAGAGAACACTGAAGCTTTCTTT. It is translated as CASSGRTENTEALRTENTEAFF.

This rearrangement joins TRBV25-1 to TRBJ2-5, with 8 bases fitting TRBD1. Trimming at V came to 1 base and at J to 4 bases, leaving 11 bases not matched to a gene. This CDR3 is 17 amino acids long. Germline lookup yields CDR1 MGHDK and CDR2 SYGVNS. CDR3 in amino acids: CASSEFRTGRLGETQYF. The CDR3 nucleotides are TGTGCCAGCAGTGAATTTAGGACAGGGCGGTTGGGAGAGACCCAGTACTTC.

V usage is TRBV5-1 and J usage is TRBJ2-2; tentatively, D is TRBD1 (5 bases). Deletions cut 3 bases from V and 2 bases from J, with 8 bases between. The CDR3 has 14 amino acids. Germline lookup yields CDR1 SGHRS and CDR2 YFSETQ. CDR3 region: CASSSTENTGELFF. The CDR3 nucleotides read TGCGCCAGCAGCTCGACAGAAAACACCGGGGAGCTGTTTTTT.

This chain links TRBV11-2 with TRBJ1-6; the D is unclear. V was pared by 6 bases and J by 4 bases, with 16 bases between. The CDR3 has 16 residues. Germline assignment: CDR1 SGHAT and CDR2 FQNNGV. In DNA form, the CDR3 reads TGTGCCAGCAGTAATTGGGAGACAAAGTATAATTCACCCCTCCACTTT. Protein product: CASSNWETKYNSPLHF.

The chain links TRBV6-4 to TRBJ2-3; 10 bases fit TRBD2. This CDR3 spans 15 amino acids. Trimming took 2 bases from V and 5 from J; bases not matched to a gene: 4. CDR1 MRHNA and CDR2 SNTAGT come from the germline V gene. CDR3 amino acids: CASSDLAGDRDTQYF. Here the CDR3 DNA reads TGTGCCAGCAGTGACCTAGCGGGGGATAGAGATACGCAGTATTTT.

The chain employs TRBV7-8 and TRBJ1-1; 7 positions agree with TRBD1. Trimming at V came to 1 base and at J to 4 bases, leaving 9 bases not matched to a gene. There are 16 residues in the CDR3. Germline V lookup: CDR1 SGHVS, CDR2 FQNEAQ. CDR3 nucleotide sequence: TGTGCCAGCAGCTTAGTTCGCCCGACAGGGACCACTGAAGCTTTCTTT. The encoded protein is CASSLVRPTGTTEAFF.

The rearrangement links TRBV11-2 to TRBJ1-2; possibly TRBD1 for D (5 bases). Trimming cost V 8 bases and J 3 bases, with 22 bases left between them. The length of the CDR3 is 16 residues. Germline V gene data show CDR1 as SGHAT and CDR2 as FQNNGV. The CDR3 region has the DNA TGTGCCAGCGGCCCCTTGCGCCCGGGGGACTACTATGGCTACACCTTC. Translation gives CASGPLRPGDYYGYTF. Using reference TRBV11-2 and TRBJ1-2 for the parts outside the CDR3, the full variable domain is EAGVAQSPRYKIIEKRQSVAFWCNPISGHATLYWYQQILGQGPKLLIQFQNNGVVDDSQLPKDRFSAERLKGVDSTLKIQPAKLEDSAVYLCASGPLRPGDYYGYTFGSGTRLTVV.

This chain links TRBV5-1 with TRBJ2-5; 10 nucleotides agree with TRBD2. Germline V gene data show CDR1 as SGHRS and CDR2 as YFSETQ. V dropped 4 bases and J dropped 2; count of bases not matched to a gene: 11. The CDR3 is 17 residues long. The CDR3 DNA reads TGCGCCAGCAGCAACAGCGGGGGGGCCTACGCACAAGAGACCCAGTACTTC. It encodes CASSNSGGAYAQETQYF.